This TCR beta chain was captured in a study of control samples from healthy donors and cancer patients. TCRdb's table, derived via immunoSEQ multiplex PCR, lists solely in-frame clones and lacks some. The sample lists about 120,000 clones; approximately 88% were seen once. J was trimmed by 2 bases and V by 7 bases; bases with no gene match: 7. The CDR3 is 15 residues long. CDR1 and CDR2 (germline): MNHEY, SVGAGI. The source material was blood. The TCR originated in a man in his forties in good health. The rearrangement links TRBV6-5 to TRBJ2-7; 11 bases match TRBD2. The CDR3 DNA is TGTGCCAGCATATCCGGGACTAGCGGCACCTACGAGCAGTACTTC. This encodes CASISGTSGTYEQYF.